Presented here are 29 T cell receptor beta chains from one specimen sequenced in a study of identical twins. TCRdb fed the 5' RACE reads into MiXCR, producing one record per CDR3 protein. Among 550,000 to 700,000 distinct CDR3 sequences, less than 25% were seen once, and the ten largest hold about 4.3%. These data were likewise used in another study, on T cells expressing NK-cell markers.

The specimen was PBMCs. These receptors were collected from a woman in her late teens or twenties in good health.

The V and J genes are TRBV7-2 and TRBJ2-1; a weak D match, TRBD2 (6 bases). Between the trimmed V and J ends, which lost 3 bases and 0 bases, there was a span of 12 bases. CDR1 and CDR2 from the germline V gene are SGHTA and FQGNSA. The CDR3 covers 16 residues. Here the CDR3 DNA reads TGTGCCAGCAGCTTCAAGACTAGTATCTCCTACAATGAGCAGTTCTTC. Protein sequence: CASSFKTSISYNEQFF.

In this sample, this clonotype turned up a few times. The chain uses TRBV9 and TRBJ2-1; possibly TRBD2 for D (5 bases). The germline V gene has CDR1 SGDLS and CDR2 YYNGEE. Trimming stripped 0 bases from V and 9 bases from J, with 10 bases between. The CDR3 is 13 amino acids. The CDR3 DNA sequence: TGTGCCAGCAGCGTAGTGGAGGCGAGTGAGCAGTTCTTC. Protein product: CASSVVEASEQFF.

The chain couples TRBV14 to TRBJ2-3; D unresolved. The CDR3 spans 14 residues. CDR1 and CDR2 (germline): SGHDN, FVKESK. V lost 1 base to trimming and J lost 6 bases, with 11 bases between them. The CDR3, as DNA: TGTGCCAGCAGCCAAGGGCTGGGTCGCGATACGCAGTATTTT. This gives the protein CASSQGLGRDTQYF.

This sequence joins TRBV7-9 and TRBJ1-2; D is ambiguous. This CDR3 has 16 residues. V lost 5 bases, J lost 6 bases, and 22 bases lay in between. Germline V CDR1 and CDR2: SEHNR, FQNEAQ (reference sequence). The CDR3 DNA is TGTGCCAGCAGCCGCGTGCGTCCCGGGCCCTCGGATGGCTACACCTTC. Encoded protein: CASSRVRPGPSDGYTF.

A single count supports this clonotype. The V call is TRBV9, the J call TRBJ2-7; perhaps D is TRBD1 or TRBD2 (5 bases each). Germline CDR1 and CDR2: SGDLS and YYNGEE. The V end was cut by 2 bases, the J end by 4 bases, with 19 bases between. The CDR3 loop spans 16 amino acids. The CDR3 is CASSVGPGQGTYEQYF. The DNA of the CDR3 is TGTGCCAGCAGCGTGGGACCGGGGCAGGGAACTTACGAGCAGTACTTC.

This clonotype was seen repeatedly, ten times or more. A much bigger clone sits one base away, suggesting this may be a read error. V usage is TRBV7-2 and J usage is TRBJ2-7; D unclear. The germline V gene encodes CDR1 SGHTA and CDR2 FQGNSA. CDR3 size: 11 residues. V dropped 2 bases and J dropped 2 bases, with 1 base sitting between them. CDR3 sequence: CASSLPYEQYF. The CDR3 DNA is TGTGCCAGCAGCTTACCCTACGAGCAGTACTTC.

The chain uses TRBV20-1 and TRBJ2-5; D remains ambiguous. The CDR3 spans 14 residues. Germline assignment: CDR1 DFQATT and CDR2 SNEGSKA (reference sequence). Trimming cost V 0 bases and J 2 bases, with 10 bases left between them. The CDR3 protein is CSARDQQFQETQYF. In DNA form, the CDR3 reads TGCAGTGCTAGAGATCAACAGTTTCAAGAGACCCAGTACTTC.

This chain joins TRBV27 and TRBJ2-7; D is ambiguous. The CDR3 sequence is 13 residues long. Trimming cost V 4 bases and J 0 bases, with 7 bases left between them. Germline V lookup: CDR1 MNHEY, CDR2 SMNVEV (reference sequence). Here the CDR3 DNA reads TGTGCCAGCAGTTCGCAAAGCTCCTACGAGCAGTACTTC. Encoded protein: CASSSQSSYEQYF.

V is TRBV4-2 and J is TRBJ2-3; TRBD2 is a possible D gene (5 bases). Trimming pared 4 bases from V and 2 bases from J, leaving 10 bases between. Looked up from germline, CDR1 is LGHNA and CDR2 is YNFKEQ. The CDR3 is 14 residues long. CDR3 nucleotides: TGTGCCAGCAGCCTCGAGGGCCCCACAGATACGCAGTATTTT. Protein sequence: CASSLEGPTDTQYF.

The V and J genes are TRBV20-1 and TRBJ2-2, with D hard to call. V dropped 6 bases and J dropped 6 bases, with 11 bases sitting between them. In germline, CDR1 is DFQATT, CDR2 SNEGSKA (reference sequence). The CDR3 is 12 residues long. The CDR3 DNA reads TGCAGTGCCCTGGATTGGGCCGGGGAGCTGTTTTTT. It translates to CSALDWAGELFF.

This clonotype appeared many times. The chain joins TRBV20-1 to TRBJ2-7; the match to TRBD2 covers 7 bases. Germline values: CDR1 DFQATT, CDR2 SNEGSKA (reference sequence). The CDR3 spans 15 residues. The V segment lost 0 bases and the J segment 3 bases; nucleotides outside the gene matches: 8. The CDR3 DNA is TGCAGTGCTAGAGATTCGGCTAGCGGTCTCTACGAGCAGTACTTC. The encoded protein is CSARDSASGLYEQYF.

In its sample, this clonotype was seen many times. The chain combines TRBV9 with TRBJ2-1, with TRBD2 as a possible D gene (6 bases). The CDR3 length is 13 residues. The ends were cut back, 4 bases at V and 7 bases at J, with 12 bases in the middle. Germline V CDR1 and CDR2: SGDLS, YYNGEE. The CDR3 is CASSLANRNEQFF. The CDR3, as DNA: TGTGCCAGCAGCCTAGCGAATAGAAATGAGCAGTTCTTC. The full variable domain, its missing parts supplied by reference TRBV9 and TRBJ2-1, is DSGVTQTPKHLITATGQRVTLRCSPRSGDLSVYWYQQSLDQGLQFLIQYYNGEERAKGNILERFSAQQFPDLHSELNLSSLELGDSALYFCASSLANRNEQFFGPGTRLTVL.

The V and J genes are TRBV20-1 and TRBJ1-1, with unresolved D. The CDR3 spans 13 residues. Trimming removed 4 bases from V and 1 base from J, with 10 bases in between. The germline CDR1 and CDR2 sequences are DFQATT and SNEGSKA (reference sequence). CDR3 amino acids: CSAILDPNTEAFF. In DNA form, the CDR3 reads TGCAGTGCTATTTTGGACCCGAACACTGAAGCTTTCTTT.

This clonotype showed up just a few times. The chain uses TRBV20-1 and TRBJ1-2; D might be TRBD1 (6 bases). Germline V lookup: CDR1 DFQATT, CDR2 SNEGSKA (reference sequence). CDR3 length equals 14 residues. Trimming pared 2 bases from V and 8 bases from J, leaving 18 bases between. The CDR3 DNA is TGCAGTGCTAGAAAGGGCAGCACAGGGCGGGGCTACACCTTC. It codes for CSARKGSTGRGYTF.

This sequence joins TRBV2 and TRBJ2-7, with TRBD1 matching over 7 bases. The germline gives CDR1 SNHLY, CDR2 FYNNEI. With V trimmed by 11 bases and J by 0 bases, 13 bases remained unmatched. The CDR3 has 15 residues. The CDR3 reads CAGSALTGFSYEQYF. CDR3 nucleotides: TGTGCCGGAAGCGCATTGACAGGGTTCTCCTACGAGCAGTACTTC. Full variable domain (outside the CDR3, taken from reference TRBV2 and TRBJ2-7): EPEVTQTPSHQVTQMGQEVILRCVPISNHLYFYWYRQILGQKVEFLVSFYNNEISEKSEIFDDQFSVERPDGSNFTLKIRSTKLEDSAMYFCAGSALTGFSYEQYFGPGTRLTVT.

This clonotype has a count of ten or more. This rearrangement joins TRBV5-1 to TRBJ2-1; no clear D gene. The germline V gene has CDR1 SGHRS and CDR2 YFSETQ. V was clipped by 0 bases and J by 6 bases, with 7 bases between them. The CDR3 has 13 residues. The CDR3 DNA sequence: TGCGCCAGCAGCTTGGCCGTCGGCAATGAGCAGTTCTTC. Translation gives CASSLAVGNEQFF.

This clonotype showed up just a few times. The chain combines TRBV6-1 with TRBJ2-1; the D is unclear. The CDR3 is 13 amino acids. CDR1 MNHNS and CDR2 SASEGT come from the germline V gene. Deletions cut 5 bases from V and 12 bases from J, with 17 bases between. CDR3 loop: CASSPPSAKRQFF. The CDR3 bases are TGTGCCAGCAGTCCACCGTCAGCGAAGAGGCAGTTCTTC.

This clonotype turned up a few times. The chain is built from TRBV29-1 and TRBJ2-3; no clear D. There are 13 residues in the CDR3. Germline assignment: CDR1 SQVTM and CDR2 ANQGSEA. Trimming left V 2 bases short and J 5 bases short, with 11 bases between. The DNA of the CDR3 is TGCAGCGTTGAACTGGGGTTGCAAGATACGCAGTATTTT. Residues: CSVELGLQDTQYF.

The rearrangement links TRBV4-3 to TRBJ1-3, with D unresolved. This CDR3 spans 15 amino acids. V dropped 2 bases and J dropped 2 bases, with 10 bases sitting between them. Germline V gives CDR1 LGHNA, CDR2 YSLEER. The CDR3 protein is CASSQRTRAGNTIYF. CDR3 DNA sequence: TGCGCCAGCAGCCAAAGGACTCGAGCTGGAAACACCATATATTTT.

This clonotype was seen more than once but under ten times. V is TRBV6-2 or TRBV6-3 and J is TRBJ1-1; no definite D call. The germline V gene encodes CDR1 MNHEY and CDR2 SVGEGT. The CDR3 loop spans 12 amino acids. V was clipped by 6 bases and J by 1 base, with 6 bases between them. CDR3 in amino acids: CASRRQNTEAFF. As DNA, the CDR3 is TGTGCCAGCAGGAGACAGAACACTGAAGCTTTCTTT.

This clonotype has only a few counts. The gene calls are TRBV29-1 and TRBJ1-2, with D perhaps TRBD1 (6 bases). Germline V gene sequence: CDR1 SQVTM, CDR2 ANQGSEA. The CDR3 runs to 11 residues. Trimming removed 4 bases at V and 6 bases at J, with 9 bases between. The DNA for the CDR3 is TGCAGCGTTGTCAGGGGCGATGGCTACACCTTC. This gives the protein CSVVRGDGYTF.

This clonotype was detected ten times or more. The chain combines TRBV20-1 with TRBJ2-7; D unresolved. Germline CDR1 reads DFQATT; CDR2 reads SNEGSKA (reference sequence). The CDR3 sequence is 14 residues long. The V end was cut by 3 bases, the J end by 2 bases, with 14 bases between. CDR3 sequence: CSASRQDLPYEQYF. The CDR3 region has the DNA TGCAGTGCTAGTCGGCAGGATCTCCCCTACGAGCAGTACTTC.

For the CDR3, the DNA is TGTGCCAGCGAGGGGTTCACTTCCTACGAGCAGTACTTC. It yields the protein CASEGFTSYEQYF. The gene calls are TRBV25-1 and TRBJ2-7, with D perhaps given as TRBD1 or TRBD2 (5 bases each). The length of the CDR3 is 13 residues. In germline, CDR1 is MGHDK, CDR2 SYGVNS. V lost 8 bases, J lost 1 base, and 12 bases lay in between.

This clonotype was counted between two and nine times. This chain joins TRBV12-3 or TRBV12-4 and TRBJ2-5; the D is unclear. The CDR3 length is 12 residues. The V end lost 3 bases, the J end lost 8 bases, and 10 bases lay between the germline ends. Written as DNA, the CDR3 is TGTGCCAGCAGTTTGTCCAGATTCACCCAGTACTTC. It is translated as CASSLSRFTQYF.

As to this clonotype: Compared with germline, one end of the junction differs, possibly owing to a read error. The gene calls are TRBV7-2 and TRBJ2-7; D could derive from TRBD1 or TRBD2 (5 bases each). Germline V CDR1 and CDR2: SGHTA, FQGNSA. The CDR3 is 12 amino acids. For the CDR3, the DNA is TGTGCCAGAAGCTCAGTGGGGGTCGAGCAGTACTTC. It translates to CARSSVGVEQYF.

The V and J genes are TRBV27 and TRBJ1-1, with D possibly TRBD1 on 6 matching bases. Trimming left V 8 bases short and J 1 base short, with 17 bases between. The CDR3 sequence is 15 residues long. Looked up from germline, CDR1 is MNHEY and CDR2 is SMNVEV (reference sequence). DNA for the CDR3: TGTGCCAGCCGAGAGAGGGGGAGGTGGAACACTGAAGCTTTCTTT. Translation: CASRERGRWNTEAFF.

This clonotype has more than one count but fewer than ten. V usage is TRBV20-1 and J usage is TRBJ2-1; 14 bases fit TRBD2. Losses at the gene ends were 5 bases for V and 0 bases for J; bases not matched to a gene: 9. The CDR3 loop spans 18 amino acids. CDR1 and CDR2 from the germline V gene are DFQATT and SNEGSKA (reference sequence). CDR3 residues: CSAPRTSGRSNSYNEQFF. For the CDR3, the DNA is TGCAGTGCTCCTAGGACTAGCGGGAGGTCGAACTCCTACAATGAGCAGTTCTTC.

This clonotype was counted only a few times. The J gene is TRBJ2-3, the V gene TRBV7-2; D is unclear. Trimming cost V 3 bases and J 3 bases, with 7 bases left between them. The germline CDR1 and CDR2 sequences are SGHTA and FQGNSA. This CDR3 has 13 amino acids. CDR3 residues: CASSFNPTDTQYF. Here the CDR3 DNA reads TGTGCCAGCAGCTTTAATCCAACAGATACGCAGTATTTT.

The chain carries TRBV10-2 and TRBJ1-1, with TRBD1 matching 7 bases. Germline V gene data show CDR1 as WSHSY and CDR2 as SAAADI. The length of the CDR3 is 13 residues. V gave up 8 bases and J gave up 11 bases; unmatched junction bases: 14. The CDR3 DNA reads as TGCGCCAGCGGTCGACAGGGACTCAGGGAGGCTTTCTTT. The encoded protein is CASGRQGLREAFF.